This TCR beta chain is drawn from a study of shared clonotypes between healthy human individuals. On the study more broadly: Per-donor plates numbered three CD4 naive, three CD4 memory, two CD8 naive and one CD8 memory.

General study findings and limits: Large depth notwithstanding, sorted-subset sequencing proved incomplete by rarefaction.

An even split of each subset's genomic DNA across several immunoSEQ plates was performed. Produced via immunoSEQ multiplex PCR; TCRdb's table is partial and in-frame only. The sample shows about 550,000 clones, less than 97% of them seen only once. Germline assignment: CDR1 SGDLS and CDR2 YYNGEE. V dropped 2 bases and J dropped 7 bases, with 6 bases sitting between them. The CDR3 runs to 12 residues. Naive CD8 cells lacked CD45RO, underwent positive selection for CCR7 and left out terminally differentiated effector memory CD45RA+ cells. Donors included only healthy HIV-negative adults lacking recent acute infections or vaccinations. On this clone: The antigen is undetermined. Additional DNA sequences in this sample encode the identical CDR3.

This clonotype was obtained from a woman aged 25 to 39 in good health. Sequenced sample: naive CD8+ T cells sorted from blood. The chain has TRBV9 and TRBJ2-2, with D unresolved. The CDR3 sequence: CASSVEGGELFF. Written as DNA, the CDR3 is TGTGCCAGCAGCGTGGAAGGCGGGGAGCTGTTTTTT.